Sequencing of this T cell receptor beta chain was carried out in a study of cytomegalovirus exposure and HLA in healthy donors. Across the study: The 666 first-cohort repertoires shared a platform with the roughly 120 validation repertoires, as reported in a later analysis.

As to this clone: Its antigen is unknown.

Germline CDR1 and CDR2: SGHRS and YFSETQ. Between the trimmed V and J ends, which lost 1 base and 7 bases, there was a span of 12 bases. The length of the CDR3 is 14 residues. Assay used: immunoSEQ multiplex PCR; TCRdb lists only in-frame clones, some missing. The table records over 250,000 clones, roughly 90% of them present only once. Study findings and constraints: Under in vitro conditions, a few CMV-associated chains were confirmed as specific for CMV antigens. In the roughly 120 validation repertoires, a later analysis found that first-cohort TCR clusters tended to co-occur. Across donors, most TCRs were seen rarely, yet some public ones were widespread.

The specimen was PBMCs. This receptor was obtained from a young woman in good health and CMV-seropositive. This chain links TRBV5-1 with TRBJ2-1, with D perhaps matching TRBD2 (6 bases). The CDR3 DNA sequence: TGCGCCAGCAGCTTGACCGGGACTCTTAATGAGCAGTTCTTC. Protein sequence: CASSLTGTLNEQFF.